A selection of T cell receptor beta chains follows, all from one sample in a study of blood T cell repertoires in COVID-19. Method: immunoSEQ multiplex PCR; TCRdb's copy keeps in-frame clones and lacks some. The sample includes under 450,000 clones, 75% to 90% seen only once; the top ten take approximately 1.5%. The specimen was peripheral blood. These receptors came from a woman in her forties with COVID-19, enrolled during active disease. Each CDR3 is given with its conserved first and last residue. A D gene is named only where the DNA matches it firmly. Size is stated for part of the rows, as once, few or many counts, or as a class when the clone is expanded.

abundance	v_gene	d_gene	j_gene	CDR3aa	CDR3nt
-	TRBV3-1/TRBV3-2	-	TRBJ2-3	CASSPRRWTQYF	TGTGCCAGCAGCCCGCGGCGGTGGACGCAGTATTTT
-	TRBV6-2/TRBV6-3	-	TRBJ1-1	CASSYSVLSQNTEAFF	TGTGCCAGCAGTTACTCCGTTCTGAGCCAGAACACTGAAGCTTTCTTT
-	TRBV27	TRBD2	TRBJ2-5	CASSPGTSGRAGTQYF	TGTGCCAGCAGTCCCGGGACTAGCGGGAGGGCCGGGACCCAGTACTTC
-	TRBV11-3	-	TRBJ2-1	CASSPQNNEQFF	TGTGCCAGCAGCCCTCAGAACAATGAGCAGTTCTTC
-	TRBV2	-	TRBJ1-2	CASLDRLSVIYGYTF	TGTGCCAGCCTTGATCGACTTTCCGTTATCTATGGCTACACCTTC
-	TRBV23-1	TRBD1	TRBJ2-7	CASSLRIAGGYYEQYF	TGCGCCAGCAGTCTCCGGATAGCAGGGGGTTACTACGAGCAGTACTTC
-	TRBV7-9	TRBD1	TRBJ2-1	CASSFGRGQGVLEQFF	TGTGCCAGCAGCTTTGGACGGGGACAGGGGGTACTCGAGCAGTTCTTC
-	TRBV10-3	-	TRBJ1-3	CAISDSGSGNTIYF	TGTGCCATCAGTGATTCAGGGTCTGGAAACACCATATATTTT
-	TRBV5-1	TRBD1	TRBJ2-7	CASSLDQGAYEQYF	TGCGCCAGCAGCTTGGATCAGGGGGCCTACGAGCAGTACTTC
-	TRBV28	-	TRBJ1-1	CATMEGLGTEAFF	TGTGCCACCATGGAGGGTCTGGGGACTGAAGCTTTCTTT
-	TRBV7-2	-	TRBJ2-5	CASSLAGRGQETQYF	TGTGCCAGCAGCTTAGCAGGCAGGGGACAAGAGACCCAGTACTTC
-	TRBV10-3	TRBD1	TRBJ1-3	CAITAGRGQGNTIYF	TGTGCCATCACCGCGGGCAGGGGGCAAGGAAACACCATATATTTT
-	TRBV27	TRBD1	TRBJ1-2	CASSRRQGAGYGYTF	TGTGCCAGCAGTCGCAGACAGGGGGCCGGCTATGGCTACACCTTC
-	TRBV27	TRBD1	TRBJ2-1	CASSGTGFYNEQFF	TGTGCCTCCTCGGGGACAGGGTTCTACAATGAGCAGTTCTTC
-	TRBV5-1	TRBD2	TRBJ2-7	CASSLAGGRASYEQYF	TGCGCCAGCAGCCTAGCGGGGGGCAGGGCCTCCTACGAGCAGTACTTC
-	TRBV19	-	TRBJ1-1	CASSIGRGPTEAFF	TGTGCCAGTAGTATAGGGCGAGGGCCCACTGAAGCTTTCTTT
-	TRBV11-2	-	TRBJ1-6	CASSLRGGSSYNSPLHF	TGTGCCAGCAGCTTAAGGGGAGGGAGCTCCTATAATTCACCCCTCCACTTT
-	TRBV6-5	TRBD1	TRBJ2-7	CASTLDRGPYEQYF	TGTGCCAGCACTCTGGACAGGGGCCCGTACGAGCAGTACTTC
-	TRBV27	-	TRBJ1-6	CASSFLDRNSPLHF	TGTGCCAGCAGTTTCCTGGACAGAAATTCACCCCTCCACTTT
-	TRBV4-1	-	TRBJ1-4	CASSQVTGEKLFF	TGCGCCAGCAGCCAAGTCACGGGGGAAAAACTGTTTTTT
-	TRBV4-3	-	TRBJ1-1	CASSQDHSSNTEAFF	TGCGCCAGCAGCCAAGATCATAGCAGCAACACTGAAGCTTTCTTT
-	TRBV4-2	-	TRBJ1-6	CASSQAAGLSDSPLHF	TGTGCCAGCAGCCAAGCGGCAGGGCTGAGTGATTCACCCCTCCACTTT
-	TRBV13	TRBD2	TRBJ2-1	CASSQNSGRSRNEQFF	TGTGCCAGCAGCCAAAATAGCGGGAGGAGTCGCAATGAGCAGTTCTTC
-	TRBV12-3/TRBV12-4	TRBD1	TRBJ1-4	CASKPGGFEKLFF	TGTGCCAGCAAGCCAGGGGGATTTGAAAAACTGTTTTTT
-	TRBV5-1	-	TRBJ1-3	CASSPTGDSGNTIYF	TGCGCCAGCAGCCCAACAGGAGACTCTGGAAACACCATATATTTT
many	TRBV27	-	TRBJ2-7	CASSITPQGALYEQYF	TGTGCCAGCAGTATTACCCCACAGGGCGCCTTATACGAGCAGTACTTC
-	TRBV19	-	TRBJ1-6	CASSRGNSPLHF	TGTGCCAGTAGCAGGGGAAATTCACCCCTCCACTTT
-	TRBV7-2	TRBD1	TRBJ1-4	CASSFTGVNEKLFF	TGTGCCAGCAGCTTTACAGGGGTTAATGAAAAACTGTTTTTT
-	TRBV5-6	-	TRBJ1-2	CASSPWAYSANYGYTF	TGTGCCAGCAGCCCTTGGGCGTACTCAGCTAACTATGGCTACACCTTC
-	TRBV5-1	-	TRBJ1-2	CASRDVVGRAYGYTF	TGCGCCAGCAGGGATGTCGTGGGCAGGGCCTACGGCTACACCTTC
few	TRBV27	TRBD1	TRBJ2-3	CASSLRPPRTGNRADTQYF	TGTGCCAGCAGTTTGCGACCTCCCCGGACAGGGAATAGGGCAGATACGCAGTATTTT
-	TRBV29-1	-	TRBJ1-1	CSVARKNTEAFF	TGCAGCGTTGCCAGGAAGAACACTGAAGCTTTCTTT
-	TRBV7-8	-	TRBJ2-6	CASSLDSLNSGANVLTF	TGTGCCAGCAGCTTAGACAGTTTAAACTCTGGGGCCAACGTCCTGACTTTC
few	TRBV28	-	TRBJ2-1	CASSLLNEQFF	TGTGCCAGCAGTTTACTCAATGAGCAGTTCTTC
once	TRBV7-9	-	TRBJ2-2	CASSPGSGELFF	TGTGCCAGCAGCCCGGGGAGTGGGGAGCTGTTTTTT
once	TRBV4-1	TRBD1	TRBJ1-2	CASSQDLTGNGYTF	TGCGCCAGCAGCCAAGACCTGACAGGGAATGGCTACACCTTC
-	TRBV5-6	TRBD1	TRBJ1-5	CASSLARGQPQHF	TGTGCCAGCAGCTTGGCCAGGGGGCAGCCCCAGCATTTT
-	TRBV11-1	TRBD1	TRBJ1-1	CASSYGTGPSRAFF	TGTGCCAGCAGCTACGGGACAGGGCCATCCCGAGCTTTCTTT
-	TRBV19	-	TRBJ1-1	CASSRLGQNTEAFF	TGTGCCAGTAGTAGGCTGGGACAGAACACTGAAGCTTTCTTT
-	TRBV30	-	TRBJ1-5	CAWSRTHSNQPQHF	TGTGCCTGGAGTCGGACACATAGCAATCAGCCCCAGCATTTT
-	TRBV5-1	TRBD2	TRBJ2-1	CASSLGGRASRNEQFF	TGCGCCAGCAGCTTGGGCGGGAGGGCCTCGAGGAATGAGCAGTTCTTC
once	TRBV27	TRBD1	TRBJ1-5	CAIHTTGQSSNQPQHF	TGTGCCATCCACACCACGGGACAGAGTAGCAATCAGCCCCAGCATTTT
-	TRBV24-1	TRBD1	TRBJ2-3	CATSDFGTGGWTQYF	TGTGCCACCAGTGATTTCGGGACAGGGGGCTGGACGCAGTATTTT
-	TRBV7-2	TRBD1	TRBJ1-4	CASSLTGQGEKLFF	TGTGCCAGCAGCTTAACGGGACAGGGAGAAAAACTGTTTTTT
-	TRBV5-1	-	TRBJ2-1	CASSSDSYNEQFF	TGCGCCAGCAGCTCTGACAGCTACAATGAGCAGTTCTTC
-	TRBV27	TRBD1	TRBJ1-1	CASSRQGQNTEAFF	TGTGCCAGCAGTCGACAGGGACAGAACACTGAAGCTTTCTTT
-	TRBV6-1	TRBD1	TRBJ1-5	CASSEDRGLQPQHF	TGTGCCAGCAGTGAAGACAGGGGGCTTCAGCCCCAGCATTTT
-	TRBV3-1/TRBV3-2	-	TRBJ1-5	CASSQRGGNQPQHF	TGTGCCAGCAGCCAAAGGGGCGGCAATCAGCCCCAGCATTTT
-	TRBV11-3	TRBD1	TRBJ1-6	CASTSWGDRVNSPLHF	TGTGCCAGCACCAGCTGGGGGGACAGGGTTAATTCACCCCTCCACTTT
once	TRBV19	TRBD1	TRBJ2-1	CASSIGGQGYNEQFF	TGTGCCAGTAGTATTGGCGGACAGGGCTACAATGAGCAGTTCTTC
few	TRBV27	-	TRBJ1-3	CASSVSGIAGNTIYF	TGTGCCAGCAGTGTCTCGGGGATAGCTGGAAACACCATATATTTT
-	TRBV30	TRBD1	TRBJ2-1	CAWSADRGFNEQFF	TGTGCCTGGAGCGCTGACAGGGGATTCAATGAGCAGTTCTTC
-	TRBV24-1	-	TRBJ2-1	CATSDSRSPGEQFF	TGTGCCACCAGTGACTCCAGATCCCCGGGTGAGCAGTTCTTC
few	TRBV27	TRBD1	TRBJ2-7	CASSSTGSSYEQYF	TGTGCCAGCAGTTCGACAGGGAGCTCCTACGAGCAGTACTTC